In this sample, the clone carrying this T cell receptor beta chain turned up once. Its cognate antigen is unknown. An Oncomine TCR Beta short-read assay was used to sequence the DNA from cultured CD4+ T cells. Cultured CD4+ T cells yielded the extracted genomic DNA. TCRdb fed the PCR reads into MiXCR, producing one record per CDR3 protein. Here the sample spans about 14,000 distinct CDR3 sequences, approximately 49% being singletons. With 4 bases clipped from V and 6 bases from J, the junction kept 5 bases outside the gene matches. There are 14 residues in the CDR3. The treatment here: approximately 10-day PBMC culture with coronavirus spike peptide pools or control peptides (ViraFEST assay). Fresh medium (containing IL-2) replaced half the medium on days 3 and 7. The sample originates from a study of vaccination and CD4 T cells after COVID-19. Overall study: Collection of post-COVID samples occurred a median approximately 93 days after diagnosis, spanning a range of 35 to 161.

General study points: Spike mono-reactivity marked 304 of 307 vaccine-specific clones in convalescent patients.

The source material was CD4+ T cells from blood, cultured in vitro, sampled before SARS-CoV-2 vaccination. The chain joins TRBV12-3 or TRBV12-4 to TRBJ1-5; 8 nucleotides match TRBD1. The clonotype originates from a human donor who had recovered from COVID-19. The CDR3 is CASSYGQGFQPQHF. DNA of the CDR3: TGTGCCAGCAGTTACGGACAGGGATTTCAGCCCCAGCATTTT.